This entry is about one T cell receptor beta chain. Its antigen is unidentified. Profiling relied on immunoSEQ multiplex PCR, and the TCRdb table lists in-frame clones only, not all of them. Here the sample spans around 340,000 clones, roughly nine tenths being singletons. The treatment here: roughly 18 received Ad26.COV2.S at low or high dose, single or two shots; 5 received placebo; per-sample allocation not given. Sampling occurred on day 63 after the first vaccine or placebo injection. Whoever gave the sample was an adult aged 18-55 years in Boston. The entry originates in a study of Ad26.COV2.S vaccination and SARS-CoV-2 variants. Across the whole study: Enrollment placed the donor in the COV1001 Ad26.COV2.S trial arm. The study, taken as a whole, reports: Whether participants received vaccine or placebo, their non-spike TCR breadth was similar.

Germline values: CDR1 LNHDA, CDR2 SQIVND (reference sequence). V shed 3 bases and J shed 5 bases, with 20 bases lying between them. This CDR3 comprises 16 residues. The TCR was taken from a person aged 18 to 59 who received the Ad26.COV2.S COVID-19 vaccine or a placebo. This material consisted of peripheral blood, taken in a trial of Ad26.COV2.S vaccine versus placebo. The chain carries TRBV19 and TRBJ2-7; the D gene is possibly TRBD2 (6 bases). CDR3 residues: CASSISGNGGSNEQYF. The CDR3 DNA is TGTGCCAGTAGTATCTCGGGGAATGGAGGGTCGAACGAGCAGTACTTC.